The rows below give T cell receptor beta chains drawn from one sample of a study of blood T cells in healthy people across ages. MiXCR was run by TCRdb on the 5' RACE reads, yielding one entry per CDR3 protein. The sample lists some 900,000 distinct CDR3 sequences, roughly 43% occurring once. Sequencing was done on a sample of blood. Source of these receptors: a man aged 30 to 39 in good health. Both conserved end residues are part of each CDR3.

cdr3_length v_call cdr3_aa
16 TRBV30 CAWSVQGKGGNQPQHF
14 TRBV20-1 CSAQQGLKDQPQHF
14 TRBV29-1 CSVVPNHRDYEQYF
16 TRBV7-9 CASSLEGAGVHQPQHF
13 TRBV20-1 CSASGTGNQPQHF
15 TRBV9 CASSVGPGGAYEQYF
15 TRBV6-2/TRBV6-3 CASSYTRANTGELFF
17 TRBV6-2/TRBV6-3 CASSYATWTGRSYEQYF
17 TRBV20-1 CSARPRPGQGQSYEQYF
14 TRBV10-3 CAISDGTGGYEQYF
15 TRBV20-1 CSAREASGKYNEQFF
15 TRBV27 CASSPNRVRDYEQYF
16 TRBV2 CASSDLAGLRHNEQFF